The entry that follows covers one TCR beta chain sequence. This entry belongs to a study of T cells in localized non-small cell lung cancer. Method: immunoSEQ multiplex PCR; TCRdb's copy keeps in-frame clones and lacks some. The profile shows approximately 61,000 clones, roughly 89% of them singletons. This CDR3 region has 16 residues. In germline, CDR1 is MNHNS, CDR2 SASEGT. The junction had 4 bases not matched to a gene; V was cut back by 2 bases and J by 3 bases. The source is a woman between 35 and 70 years old with stage I lung adenocarcinoma. The rearrangement links TRBV6-1 to TRBJ2-1; TRBD2 matches 10 bases. The sequencing here drew on peripheral blood, taken before any cancer treatment. For the CDR3, the DNA is TGTGCCAGCAGTGAATCCCTAGCGGGGGTCTACAATGAGCAGTTCTTC. Translating gives CASSESLAGVYNEQFF.